The 22 T cell receptor beta chains below come from one sample, sequenced in a study of CD8 T cells in ankylosing spondylitis. From the 5' RACE reads, TCRdb called clonotypes with MiXCR, one entry per CDR3 protein. The sample lists 250,000 to 300,000 distinct CDR3 sequences, 20% occurring once. Sequencing input: blood, either unsorted or a sorted T cell fraction (not recorded which). These receptors all stem from a male donor with ankylosing spondylitis or in good health (not recorded which).

In this sample, this clonotype turned up many times. The V and J genes are TRBV12-3 or TRBV12-4 and TRBJ1-1; D is unclear. V was clipped by 11 bases and J by 5 bases, with 12 bases between them. The CDR3 covers 11 residues. The CDR3 bases are TGTGCCTGCGGGGTATGGACTGAAGCTTTCTTT. Translated, it gives CACGVWTEAFF.

This clonotype came up many times. The rearrangement links TRBV6-1 to TRBJ1-5, with 9 bases matching TRBD1. The CDR3 runs to 15 residues. The germline CDR1 and CDR2 sequences are MNHNS and SASEGT. V shed 6 bases and J 3 bases; nucleotides not matched to a gene: 6. CDR3 sequence: CASRAGTGNNQPQHF. In DNA form, the CDR3 reads TGTGCCAGCAGAGCCGGGACAGGGAACAATCAGCCCCAGCATTTT.

This clonotype was recorded once. The chain couples TRBV4-2 to TRBJ2-1; D gene unclear. This CDR3 spans 15 amino acids. Germline V gene data show CDR1 as LGHNA and CDR2 as YNFKEQ. V gave up 1 base and J gave up 4 bases, with 11 bases separating them. CDR3 nucleotides: TGTGCCAGCAGCCAAGGAGTAAAGGCGTACAATGAGCAGTTCTTC. This codes for CASSQGVKAYNEQFF.

The chain links TRBV7-3 to TRBJ2-3; D uncertain. CDR3 length: 13 residues. Per the germline V gene, CDR1 is SGHTA and CDR2 is FQGTGA. V shed 5 bases and J shed 2 bases, with 8 bases lying between them. CDR3 protein: CASSGQHTDTQYF. CDR3 coding DNA: TGTGCCAGCAGCGGTCAGCACACAGATACGCAGTATTTT.

The rearrangement joins TRBV25-1 to TRBJ1-5, with TRBD1 identical over 7 bases. The CDR3 is 14 residues long. The germline V gene has CDR1 MGHDK and CDR2 SYGVNS. V lost 6 bases, J lost 4 bases, and 6 bases stayed unmatched. The CDR3 loop is CASRQQGLNQPQHF. CDR3 DNA: TGTGCCAGCAGACAACAGGGGTTGAATCAGCCCCAGCATTTT. Combining the CDR3 with reference TRBV25-1 and TRBJ1-5 gives the whole variable domain EADIYQTPRYLVIGTGKKITLECSQTMGHDKMYWYQQDPGMELHLIHYSYGVNSTEKGDLSSESTVSRIRTEHFPLTLESARPSHTSQYLCASRQQGLNQPQHFGDGTRLSIL.

Many counts were recorded for this clonotype. The chain couples TRBV15 to TRBJ2-3; D gene uncertain. Germline lookup yields CDR1 LNHNV and CDR2 YYDKDF (reference sequence). The ends were cut back, 0 bases at V and 4 bases at J, with 8 bases in the middle. This CDR3 contains 14 residues. The CDR3 DNA reads TGTGCCACCAGCAGAGAGCAGGCTCCAGATACGCAGTATTTT. Translating it yields CATSREQAPDTQYF.

This clonotype has just a few counts. This chain connects TRBV7-8 to TRBJ2-3; 10 nucleotides match TRBD1. The germline V gene has CDR1 SGHVS and CDR2 FQNEAQ. This CDR3 spans 16 amino acids. V lost 3 bases, J lost 8 bases, and 11 bases stayed unmatched. For the CDR3, the DNA is TGTGCCAGCAGCTTGGACGTTGGGACAGGGGAAGTTACGCAGTATTTT. Amino acid sequence: CASSLDVGTGEVTQYF.

This clonotype turned up a few times. V usage is TRBV15 and J usage is TRBJ2-5, with D unclear. CDR3 size: 14 residues. Trimming left V 1 base short and J 5 bases short, with 11 bases between. Germline CDR1 reads LNHNV; CDR2 reads YYDKDF (reference sequence). CDR3 region: CATSRVPGTETQYF. The DNA of the CDR3 is TGTGCCACCAGCAGAGTACCGGGTACGGAGACCCAGTACTTC.

The chain links TRBV29-1 to TRBJ1-1; 7 positions agree with TRBD1. CDR1 and CDR2 (germline): SQVTM, ANQGSEA. V dropped 4 bases and J dropped 2; count of bases not matched to a gene: 4. This CDR3 is 13 amino acids long. The CDR3 nucleotides read TGCAGCGTTGTTACAGGGGACAACACTGAAGCTTTCTTT. This sequence encodes CSVVTGDNTEAFF. Full variable domain (remainder filled in from reference TRBV29-1 and TRBJ1-1): SAVISQKPSRDICQRGTSLTIQCQVDSQVTMMFWYRQQPGQSLTLIATANQGSEATYESGFVIDKFPISRPNLTFSTLTVSNMSPEDSSIYLCSVVTGDNTEAFFGQGTRLTVV.

The chain uses TRBV28 and TRBJ1-2; D is perhaps TRBD1 (6 bases). The ends were cut back, 2 bases at V and 2 bases at J, with 24 bases in the middle. Germline V lookup: CDR1 MDHEN, CDR2 SYDVKM. The CDR3 totals 19 residues. The CDR3 DNA reads TGTGCCAGCAGTTTAGAGCGGGCAGGGGATATTCAGTTGAACTATGGCTACACCTTC. Amino acids: CASSLERAGDIQLNYGYTF.

The rearrangement uses TRBV20-1 and TRBJ2-3, with D tentatively TRBD2 (6 bases). Trimming pared 6 bases from V and 5 bases from J, leaving 18 bases between. Germline V gene sequence: CDR1 DFQATT, CDR2 SNEGSKA (reference sequence). The CDR3 runs 14 residues. In DNA form, the CDR3 reads TGCAGTGCCGGCGTCGGGGGACGAGGAGATACGCAGTATTTT. As protein: CSAGVGGRGDTQYF.

The V and J genes are TRBV5-6 and TRBJ2-5, with a tentative D call TRBD2 (5 bases). Germline V gene sequence: CDR1 SGHDT, CDR2 YYEEEE. The CDR3 contains 14 residues. V shed 0 bases and J shed 0 bases, with 6 bases lying between them. The DNA for the CDR3 is TGTGCCAGCAGCTTGGCCGGGGACCAAGAGACCCAGTACTTC. It specifies CASSLAGDQETQYF.

The chain joins TRBV12-3 or TRBV12-4 to TRBJ2-1; TRBD2 aligns across 8 bases. This CDR3 contains 16 residues. With V trimmed by 3 bases and J by 2 bases, 6 bases remained unmatched. The CDR3: CASSLEAGEAYNEQFF. The DNA for the CDR3 is TGTGCCAGCAGTTTGGAAGCGGGGGAAGCCTACAATGAGCAGTTCTTC.

This clonotype was counted between two and nine times. The rearrangement links TRBV4-2 to TRBJ2-2, with TRBD1 as a possible D gene (5 bases). V shed 0 bases and J shed 3 bases, with 8 bases lying between them. This CDR3 has 15 amino acids. Per the germline V gene, CDR1 is LGHNA and CDR2 is YNFKEQ. CDR3: CASSQDRVDTGELFF. The DNA for the CDR3 is TGTGCCAGCAGCCAAGACAGGGTCGACACCGGGGAGCTGTTTTTT.

In this sample, this clonotype turned up a few times. The V and J genes are TRBV24-1 and TRBJ1-2, with D perhaps matching TRBD1 (6 bases). The CDR3 has 16 amino acids. Trimming removed 1 base from V and 6 bases from J, with 17 bases in between. Germline lookup yields CDR1 KGHDR and CDR2 SFDVKD. CDR3 nucleotides: TGTGCCACCAGTGATTTCCCAGGCAGGGGAGAGGATGGCTACACCTTC. This sequence encodes CATSDFPGRGEDGYTF.

This clonotype was observed at least ten times. V and J are TRBV20-1 and TRBJ1-2; tentative D call: TRBD1 (5 bases). The CDR3 is 11 residues long. V gave up 3 bases and J gave up 4 bases, with 6 bases separating them. Germline V CDR1 and CDR2: DFQATT, SNEGSKA (reference sequence). CDR3 region: CSARQGYGYTF. The CDR3 DNA reads as TGCAGTGCTAGGCAGGGCTATGGCTACACCTTC.

This clonotype has only a few counts. This chain joins TRBV7-9 and TRBJ1-1; no firm D call. The CDR3 totals 12 residues. Trimming removed 3 bases from V and 3 bases from J, with 5 bases in between. Germline CDR1 is SEHNR and CDR2 is FQNEAQ (reference sequence). CDR3 coding DNA: TGTGCCAGCAGCTTCTCGGACACTGAAGCTTTCTTT. Its translation is CASSFSDTEAFF. Using reference TRBV7-9 and TRBJ1-1 for the parts outside the CDR3, the full variable domain is DTGVSQNPRHKITKRGQNVTFRCDPISEHNRLYWYRQTLGQGPEFLTYFQNEAQLEKSRLLSDRFSAERPKGSFSTLEIQRTEQGDSAMYLCASSFSDTEAFFGQGTRLTVV.

A few counts support this clonotype. The chain uses TRBV27 and TRBJ1-1; tentatively, D is TRBD1 (5 bases). Germline V gene sequence: CDR1 MNHEY, CDR2 SMNVEV (reference sequence). The CDR3 is 16 residues long. The ends were cut back, 8 bases at V and 3 bases at J, with 22 bases in the middle. In nucleotides, the CDR3 is TGTGCCAGCGCCCCCCGGAGGGGACTGGGGCACACTGAAGCTTTCTTT. This codes for CASAPRRGLGHTEAFF.

The chain links TRBV20-1 to TRBJ1-2, with D unresolved. Germline V gene data show CDR1 as DFQATT and CDR2 as SNEGSKA (reference sequence). V lost 6 bases to trimming and J lost 1 base, with 12 bases between them. This CDR3 comprises 13 residues. The CDR3 region is CSAPRGGNYGYTF. The CDR3 DNA reads as TGCAGTGCCCCCCGGGGAGGTAACTATGGCTACACCTTC.

This clonotype turned up a few times. The rearrangement links TRBV4-1 to TRBJ2-1; D ambiguous. The V and J ends lost 4 bases and 0 bases respectively, with 13 bases between them. CDR3 length: 16 amino acids. Germline CDR1 and CDR2: MGHRA and YSYEKL. The CDR3 sequence is CASSLNSGSSYNEQFF. The CDR3 DNA reads TGCGCCAGCAGCCTAAACTCAGGATCCTCCTACAATGAGCAGTTCTTC.

This clonotype came up a few times. V usage is TRBV6-1 and J usage is TRBJ2-6; unclear D gene. The germline V gene encodes CDR1 MNHNS and CDR2 SASEGT. The CDR3 consists of 17 residues. V lost 5 bases and J 0 bases, leaving 14 bases between the germline ends. The DNA for the CDR3 is TGTGCCAGCAGTCTCTCCCCCCGAGTCTCTGGGGCCAACGTCCTGACTTTC. Residues: CASSLSPRVSGANVLTF.

This clonotype showed up just a few times. This chain joins TRBV28 and TRBJ2-5, with no clear D. The germline CDR1 and CDR2 sequences are MDHEN and SYDVKM. The CDR3 loop spans 15 amino acids. Trimming cost V 5 bases and J 0 bases, with 13 bases left between them. Written as DNA, the CDR3 is TGTGCCAGCAGTCCCCGGGTCGGGTACCAAGAGACCCAGTACTTC. It translates to CASSPRVGYQETQYF.